What follows are 8 T cell receptor beta chains derived from one specimen sequenced in a study of shared clonotypes between healthy human individuals. Here immunoSEQ multiplex PCR was the method, and the copy in TCRdb shows in-frame clones only, minus some. This table has about 190,000 clones, over 50% appearing once. The source material was memory CD4+ T cells sorted from blood. Subset indicated: CD45RA-negative fraction. These receptors were collected from a young man in good health.

This chain uses TRBV28 with TRBJ2-7; D tentatively reads TRBD1 or TRBD2 (5 bases each). Germline V gene sequence: CDR1 MDHEN, CDR2 SYDVKM. The CDR3 covers 14 residues. With 6 bases removed from V and 1 base from J, the gap between germline ends came to 13 bases. The CDR3: CASRSGTASYEQYF. The DNA for the CDR3 is TGTGCCAGCAGGTCCGGGACGGCATCCTACGAGCAGTACTTC.

This clone was counted once. This rearrangement joins TRBV4-2 to TRBJ2-1, with D hard to call. The CDR3 covers 16 residues. Per germline, CDR1 LGHNA and CDR2 YNFKEQ. With 1 base removed from V and 7 bases from J, the gap between germline ends came to 17 bases. In nucleotides, the CDR3 is TGTGCCAGCAGCCAAGGATCAGAGTCGCCTAGAAATGAGCAGTTCTTC. This sequence encodes CASSQGSESPRNEQFF.

The gene calls are TRBV6-1 and TRBJ1-2, with a possible D match to TRBD1 (5 bases). CDR3 length: 15 residues. V shed 2 bases and J shed 3 bases, with 13 bases lying between them. Germline lookup yields CDR1 MNHNS and CDR2 SASEGT. CDR3 protein: CASSESWRTHYGYTF. In DNA form, the CDR3 reads TGTGCCAGCAGTGAAAGTTGGAGGACACACTATGGCTACACCTTC.

There are a few counts of this clone. The chain has TRBV7-8 and TRBJ2-7, with 9 bases identical to TRBD2. CDR1 and CDR2 from the germline V gene are SGHVS and FQNEAQ. J lost 6 bases, V lost 2 bases, and 5 bases had no gene match. CDR3 length: 14 amino acids. CDR3 nucleotides: TGTGCCAGCAGCTTAATCGGACTAGCGACCGAGCAGTACTTC. Amino acid sequence: CASSLIGLATEQYF.

The chain joins TRBV2 to TRBJ2-3; 15 bases line up with TRBD2. V dropped 5 bases and J dropped 6; count of bases not matched to a gene: 6. CDR1 SNHLY and CDR2 FYNNEI come from the germline V gene. The CDR3 consists of 16 residues. The CDR3 DNA follows: TGTGCCAGCAGTCTCGGGACTAGCGGGAGGAGGGATACGCAGTATTTT. This sequence encodes CASSLGTSGRRDTQYF.

This clone appeared a single time. Additional DNA sequences in this sample encode the identical CDR3. The chain carries TRBV7-9 and TRBJ2-1; D remains unclear. The V end lost 5 bases, the J end lost 0 bases, and 5 bases lay between the germline ends. The CDR3 runs 13 residues. From germline, CDR1 is SEHNR and CDR2 FQNEAQ (reference sequence). The chain's CDR3 is CASSRNSYNEQFF. CDR3 bases: TGTGCCAGCAGCCGTAACTCCTACAATGAGCAGTTCTTC.

This clone has a single count. Other DNA sequences of this sample code for an identical CDR3. The V and J genes are TRBV11-3 and TRBJ2-7, with TRBD2 matching 7 bases. Looked up from germline, CDR1 is SGHNT and CDR2 is YENEEA. Unmatched junction bases numbered 1, after V lost 3 bases and J lost 2 bases. This CDR3 is built from 13 residues. The chain's CDR3 is CASSLGGTYEQYF. The CDR3 coding sequence is TGTGCCAGCAGCTTGGGGGGGACCTACGAGCAGTACTTC.

The chain has TRBV5-6 and TRBJ2-1, with 13 nucleotides matching TRBD2. With V trimmed by 0 bases and J by 10 bases, 13 bases remained unmatched. This CDR3 has 18 residues. CDR1 is SGHDT and CDR2 is YYEEEE in the germline V gene. CDR3 loop: CASSLGGRLAGGRREQFF. In DNA, the CDR3 is TGTGCCAGCAGCTTGGGGGGCAGACTAGCGGGAGGTCGGCGCGAGCAGTTCTTC.